One and the same sample provided the 3 T cell receptor beta chains below, sequenced in a study of OX40 agonist ivuxolimab in advanced cancers. TCRdb's copy holds only in-frame clones and misses some; the assay was immunoSEQ multiplex PCR. Of nearly 60,000 clones in the sample, about 90% were seen once. Material: CD4+ or CD8+ T cells sorted from blood, obtained in a trial of the OX40 agonist ivuxolimab. The source of these receptors is an adult with an advanced solid tumor such as melanoma, head and neck, liver or kidney cancer.

The gene calls are TRBV7-2 and TRBJ1-5; 8 nucleotides align to TRBD1. The CDR3 runs to 14 residues. Trimming at V came to 4 bases and at J to 3 bases, leaving 2 bases not matched to a gene. CDR1 and CDR2 from the germline V gene are SGHTA and FQGNSA. The CDR3 nucleotides are TGTGCCAGCAGCTGGGGACAGGCCAATCAGCCCCAGCATTTT. Protein product: CASSWGQANQPQHF.

A few counts support this clone. The chain employs TRBV6-1 and TRBJ2-5; D may be TRBD2 (7 bases). The CDR3 is 14 amino acids. Germline values: CDR1 MNHNS, CDR2 SASEGT. Trimming took off 7 bases at V and 5 bases at J, with 17 bases between the two ends. Here the CDR3 reads CASTNGGARETQYF. The CDR3, as DNA: TGTGCCAGCACCAATGGGGGGGCAAGGGAGACCCAGTACTTC.

The rearrangement uses TRBV4-1 and TRBJ1-2, with D perhaps TRBD1 (5 bases). Germline CDR1 MGHRA, CDR2 YSYEKL. Trimming stripped 2 bases from V and 3 bases from J, with 10 bases between. The CDR3 consists of 14 residues. CDR3 in DNA: TGCGCCAGCAGCCAAAGCAGGGATGACTATGGCTACACCTTC. This sequence encodes CASSQSRDDYGYTF.